The TCR beta chain under discussion was sequenced for a study of T cell changes during pregnancy in multiple sclerosis. The ends were cut back, 0 bases at V and 7 bases at J, with 10 bases in the middle. Germline V gene data show CDR1 as KGHSH and CDR2 as LQKENI. CDR3 length: 14 amino acids. The assay was immunoSEQ multiplex PCR, and TCRdb's table has in-frame clones only and misses some. The sample contains about 68,000 clones, 92% of which appear only once. The sample in question was peripheral blood, obtained in the second trimester of pregnancy. This receptor was identified in a female donor in good health, enrolled as a control in a pregnancy study. The rearrangement links TRBV18 to TRBJ2-1; D call uncertain. DNA of the CDR3: TGTGCCAGCTCACCACCGATTAGATCTAATGAGCAGTTCTTC. As protein: CASSPPIRSNEQFF. Together with reference TRBV18 and TRBJ2-1, the CDR3 gives the full variable domain: NAGVMQNPRHLVRRRGQEARLRCSPMKGHSHVYWYRQLPEEGLKFMVYLQKENIIDESGMPKERFSAEFPKEGPSILRIQQVVRGDSAAYFCASSPPIRSNEQFFGPGTRLTVL.